A single sample is the source of the 30 T cell receptor beta chains below, sequenced in a study of radiation and T cells in renal cell carcinoma. As for treatment: 15 Gy SBRT to primary tumor, nephrectomy 4 weeks later. The data were produced by immunoSEQ multiplex PCR, yet TCRdb's version contains in-frame clones alone and is incomplete. In the table there are under 20,000 clones, 55% to 65% of which are singletons. The sequences come from tumor tissue, collected from a patient whose treatment included radiotherapy and nephrectomy. The receptors derive from a woman in her sixties or seventies with renal cell carcinoma.

The chain joins TRBV2 to TRBJ2-7; D gene uncertain. V dropped 5 bases and J dropped 0 bases, with 5 bases sitting between them. In germline, CDR1 is SNHLY, CDR2 FYNNEI. CDR3 length: 12 amino acids. The CDR3 region has the DNA TGTGCCAGCAGTTACTCCTCCTACGAGCAGTACTTC. This encodes CASSYSSYEQYF.

The chain joins TRBV11-1 to TRBJ1-2; TRBD1 matches 7 bases. This CDR3 is 12 amino acids long. CDR1 is SGHAT, CDR2 FQDESV, per germline (reference sequence). After removal of 3 bases from V and 9 bases from J, the junction contained 4 bases not matched to a gene. The CDR3 sequence: CASSLTGRRYTF. CDR3 DNA sequence: TGTGCCAGCAGCTTGACAGGGAGGCGCTACACCTTC.

This clone occurred a few times. The chain joins TRBV7-3 to TRBJ1-2; 7 bases agree with TRBD1. The junction had 3 bases not matched to a gene; V was cut back by 1 base and J by 1 base. This CDR3 spans 15 amino acids. CDR1 is SGHTA, CDR2 FQGTGA, per germline. The DNA of the CDR3 is TGTGCCAGCAGCTTAAAAACAGGGGATAACTATGGCTACACCTTC. Its protein is CASSLKTGDNYGYTF. Full variable domain (missing parts from reference TRBV7-3 and TRBJ1-2): GAGVSQTPSNKVTEKGKYVELRCDPISGHTALYWYRQSLGQGPEFLIYFQGTGAADDSGLPNDRFFAVRPEGSVSTLKIQRTERGDSAVYLCASSLKTGDNYGYTFGSGTRLTVV.

The chain joins TRBV7-8 to TRBJ2-7; D gene uncertain. The CDR3 is 13 residues long. Trimming stripped 5 bases from V and 1 base from J, with 9 bases between. The germline V gene encodes CDR1 SGHVS and CDR2 FQNEAQ. In DNA form, the CDR3 reads TGTGCCAGCAGCGATGGCAGTTCCTACGAGCAGTACTTC. The encoded protein is CASSDGSSYEQYF.

Judged by abundance, this clone is medium-sized (0.01 to 0.1%). CDR3 sequence: CASSFSNQPQHF. For the CDR3, the DNA is TGTGCCAGCAGCTTTAGCAATCAGCCCCAGCATTTT. The V gene is TRBV7-9, the J gene TRBJ1-5; D call uncertain. V lost 3 bases and J 0 bases, leaving 0 bases between the germline ends. Germline V lookup: CDR1 SEHNR, CDR2 FQNEAQ (reference sequence). The CDR3 extends over 12 amino acids.

The table lists this clone with a count of one. Here the CDR3 reads CASTLTGGSNTGELFF. Here the CDR3 DNA reads TGTGCCAGTACTCTGACAGGGGGCTCGAACACCGGGGAGCTGTTTTTT. The rearrangement joins TRBV19 to TRBJ2-2; 10 positions agree with TRBD1. The J segment lost 0 bases and the V segment lost 7 bases, leaving 5 bases of the junction unmatched. This CDR3 contains 16 residues. From germline, CDR1 is LNHDA and CDR2 SQIVND (reference sequence).

As to this clone: An end of the junction differs from the germline gene, which may be a read error. The chain employs TRBV7-7 and TRBJ2-3; no reliable D call. CDR1 and CDR2 (germline): SSHAT, FNYEAQ (reference sequence). This CDR3 spans 13 amino acids. CDR3 sequence (DNA): TGTGCTAGCAGCTTAGTCTGGGGAGATACGCAGTATTTT. Its protein is CASSLVWGDTQYF.

This chain connects TRBV19 to TRBJ1-1; 7 nucleotides line up with TRBD1. The CDR3 has 14 amino acids. J was trimmed by 1 base and V by 3 bases; bases with no gene match: 2. Germline values: CDR1 LNHDA, CDR2 SQIVND (reference sequence). Here the CDR3 DNA reads TGTGCCAGTAGTATCGGACAGGCGAACACTGAAGCTTTCTTT. It encodes CASSIGQANTEAFF. The variable domain in full, completed from reference TRBV19 and TRBJ1-1, reads DGGITQSPKYLFRKEGQNVTLSCEQNLNHDAMYWYRQDPGQGLRLIYYSQIVNDFQKGDIAEGYSVSREKKESFPLTVTSAQKNPTAFYLCASSIGQANTEAFFGQGTRLTVV.

There are a few counts of this clone. The V gene is TRBV30, the J gene TRBJ1-1; D might be TRBD1 (6 bases). Per the germline V gene, CDR1 is GTSNPN and CDR2 is SVGIG (reference sequence). V was clipped by 4 bases and J by 6 bases, with 18 bases between them. There are 14 residues in the CDR3. The CDR3 DNA sequence: TGTGCCTGGATTCTTTACAGGGACTACTCTGAAGCTTTCTTT. Translating gives CAWILYRDYSEAFF.

This sequence joins TRBV11-2 and TRBJ2-5; D not resolved. The CDR3 has 12 residues. The germline V gene has CDR1 SGHAT and CDR2 FQNNGV. V lost 5 bases and J lost 2, with 6 bases in between. Here the CDR3 reads CASSPGQETQYF. CDR3 in DNA: TGTGCCAGCAGCCCCGGGCAAGAGACCCAGTACTTC.

J is TRBJ2-1 and V is TRBV6-6; D is unresolved. V was trimmed by 6 bases and J by 0 bases, leaving 12 bases between them. CDR3 length: 15 residues. CDR1 is MNHNY, CDR2 SVGAGI, per germline (reference sequence). The CDR3, as DNA: TGTGCCAGCAGACGGACGGTAAGCTCCTACAATGAGCAGTTCTTC. Its protein product is CASRRTVSSYNEQFF.

The V gene is TRBV9, the J gene TRBJ2-3; D remains ambiguous. The CDR3 sequence is 13 residues long. Between the trimmed V and J ends, which lost 0 bases and 1 base, there was a span of 3 bases. Germline V gives CDR1 SGDLS, CDR2 YYNGEE. CDR3 bases: TGTGCCAGCAGCGTAGACGGCACAGATACGCAGTATTTT. It codes for CASSVDGTDTQYF.

This clone was observed once. The chain carries TRBV5-1 and TRBJ2-3, with 10 bases that match TRBD2. J lost 5 bases, V lost 6 bases, and 6 bases had no gene match. The CDR3 covers 14 residues. Looked up from germline, CDR1 is SGHRS and CDR2 is YFSETQ. CDR3 loop: CASMQRGGKDTQYF. The CDR3 coding sequence is TGCGCCAGCATGCAGCGGGGGGGCAAAGATACGCAGTATTTT. Complete variable domain (other parts from reference TRBV5-1 and TRBJ2-3): KAGVTQTPRYLIKTRGQQVTLSCSPISGHRSVSWYQQTPGQGLQFLFEYFSETQRNKGNFPGRFSGRQFSNSRSEMNVSTLELGDSALYLCASMQRGGKDTQYFGPGTRLTVL.

The chain is built from TRBV29-1 and TRBJ2-3, with D perhaps matching TRBD2 (6 bases). CDR1 is SQVTM, CDR2 ANQGSEA, per germline. V lost 2 bases to trimming and J lost 3 bases, with 12 bases between them. There are 14 residues in the CDR3. CDR3 nucleotides: TGCAGCGTTGAAAGGAGGGCCCCTACAGATACGCAGTATTTT. This codes for CSVERRAPTDTQYF.

The count of this clone is one. V and J are TRBV7-2 and TRBJ2-1; D is possibly TRBD2 (7 bases). Trimming stripped 1 base from V and 2 bases from J, with 12 bases between. This CDR3 comprises 16 residues. Germline-derived CDR1 and CDR2 are SGHTA and FQGNSA. The CDR3 DNA reads as TGTGCCAGCAGCTTAGATGGCGGGGGCACCTACAATGAGCAGTTCTTC. This gives the protein CASSLDGGGTYNEQFF.

The chain couples TRBV14 to TRBJ2-5; 7 nucleotides match TRBD1. After removal of 0 bases from V and 11 bases from J, the junction contained 12 bases not matched to a gene. The CDR3 extends over 15 amino acids. Germline assignment: CDR1 SGHDN and CDR2 FVKESK. This CDR3 reads CASSQEGRPDREQYF. CDR3 nucleotides: TGTGCCAGCAGCCAAGAGGGGCGGCCCGACAGGGAGCAGTACTTC.

The chain employs TRBV27 and TRBJ2-7; 9 bases match TRBD2. V was pared by 3 bases and J by 2 bases, with 8 bases of the junction left unmatched. The CDR3 is made up of 16 amino acids. In germline, CDR1 is MNHEY, CDR2 SMNVEV (reference sequence). DNA for the CDR3: TGTGCCAGCAGTTTTAGCGCGGGGGGGGATCCCTACGAGCAGTACTTC. It translates to CASSFSAGGDPYEQYF.

The CDR3 bases are TGTGCCAGCAGCCTATTGACCTCCTACGAGCAGTACTTC. Protein: CASSLLTSYEQYF. The V call is TRBV6-5, the J call TRBJ2-7, with D unclear. V was cut by 6 bases and J by 0 bases, with 9 bases left in between. This CDR3 region has 13 residues. Germline values: CDR1 MNHEY, CDR2 SVGAGI.

The CDR3 spells CASSHTYEQYF. In nucleotides, the CDR3 is TGTGCCAGCAGCCACACCTACGAGCAGTACTTC. The chain carries TRBV7-8 and TRBJ2-7; D gene ambiguous. The CDR3 totals 11 residues. CDR1 and CDR2 (germline): SGHVS, FQNEAQ. V lost 5 bases to trimming and J lost 2 bases, with 4 bases between them.

The genes are TRBV11-2 and TRBJ2-3; D may correspond to TRBD1 or TRBD2 (6 bases each). Germline loops: CDR1 SGHAT, CDR2 FQNNGV. CDR3 length: 14 residues. V lost 5 bases to trimming and J lost 4 bases, with 13 bases between them. Here the CDR3 reads CASSHWGAADTQYF. CDR3 nucleotides: TGTGCCAGCAGCCACTGGGGGGCGGCAGATACGCAGTATTTT.

The rearrangement joins TRBV11-3 to TRBJ1-3; the D is unclear. The germline V and J ends were trimmed by 4 bases and 0 bases, with 13 bases remaining between them. The germline V gene encodes CDR1 SGHNT and CDR2 YENEEA. This CDR3 contains 16 residues. CDR3: CASSSGGIFSGNTIYF. The CDR3, as DNA: TGTGCCAGCAGCTCCGGCGGGATATTCTCTGGAAACACCATATATTTT.

This clone was detected only a few times. The chain has TRBV5-1 and TRBJ1-1, with D hard to call. Trimming stripped 1 base from V and 8 bases from J, with 12 bases between. In germline, CDR1 is SGHRS, CDR2 YFSETQ. This CDR3 region has 13 residues. CDR3 loop: CASSLFGQAEAFF. As DNA, the CDR3 is TGCGCCAGCAGCTTGTTCGGGCAGGCCGAAGCTTTCTTT.

The V and J genes are TRBV5-1 and TRBJ1-1; unclear D gene. This CDR3 is built from 14 residues. Trimming removed 2 bases at V and 1 base at J, with 9 bases between. The V gene's germline CDR1 is SGHRS and CDR2 YFSETQ. Here the CDR3 DNA reads TGCGCCAGCAGCTTAAAGGACGGGAACACTGAAGCTTTCTTT. This translates into CASSLKDGNTEAFF.

V and J are TRBV6-5 and TRBJ2-1, with TRBD2 matching 11 bases. Germline V gives CDR1 MNHEY, CDR2 SVGAGI. The CDR3 has 15 residues. V was clipped by 5 bases and J by 6 bases; unmatched bases: 6. This chain's CDR3 is CASSTTSGEGNEQFF. In nucleotides, the CDR3 is TGTGCCAGCAGTACGACTAGCGGGGAGGGCAATGAGCAGTTCTTC.

The chain carries TRBV30 and TRBJ1-2; 9 bases fit TRBD1. V was pared by 3 bases and J by 5 bases, with 4 bases of the junction left unmatched. Germline lookup yields CDR1 GTSNPN and CDR2 SVGIG (reference sequence). The CDR3 totals 13 residues. CDR3 in amino acids: CAWSSDRGYGYTF. DNA of the CDR3: TGTGCCTGGAGCTCGGACAGGGGTTATGGCTACACCTTC.

This clone has more than one count but fewer than ten. A read error may account for a junction end that differs from germline. The chain uses TRBV7-7 and TRBJ1-1, with D uncertain. This CDR3 contains 15 residues. Germline assignment: CDR1 SSHAT and CDR2 FNYEAQ (reference sequence). The CDR3 bases are TGTGCTAGCAGCTTAGCGGGAGAGGGAGACACTGAAGCTTTCTTT. This sequence encodes CASSLAGEGDTEAFF. The variable domain in full, completed from reference TRBV7-7 and TRBJ1-1, reads GAGVSQSPRYKVTKRGQDVTLRCDPISSHATLYWYQQALGQGPEFLTYFNYEAQPDKSGLPSDRFSAERPEGSISTLTIQRTEQRDSAMYRCASSLAGEGDTEAFFGQGTRLTVV.

This clone was observed a handful of times. The V gene is TRBV4-1, the J gene TRBJ1-2; 7 positions agree with TRBD1. The ends lost 4 bases at V and 4 bases at J; junction bases unmatched: 6. The CDR3 has 14 amino acids. Per the germline V gene, CDR1 is MGHRA and CDR2 is YSYEKL. The CDR3 DNA sequence: TGCGCCAGCAGCCTGGTCGACAGGGCCTATGGCTACACCTTC. Translating it yields CASSLVDRAYGYTF.

The chain joins TRBV7-3 to TRBJ1-4; a possible D gene is TRBD1 (5 bases). V was clipped by 5 bases and J by 0 bases, with 10 bases between them. The CDR3 sequence is 15 residues long. CDR1 SGHTA and CDR2 FQGTGA come from the germline V gene. CDR3 in DNA: TGTGCCAGCAGCCCCACAGGAACAACTAATGAAAAACTGTTTTTT. Amino acid sequence: CASSPTGTTNEKLFF.

The chain employs TRBV18 and TRBJ2-7; either TRBD1 or TRBD2 may fit D (5 bases each). The CDR3 runs to 11 residues. Per the germline V gene, CDR1 is KGHSH and CDR2 is LQKENI. Trimming shortened V by 3 bases and J by 5 bases, and 5 bases separated the two germline ends. The CDR3 DNA follows: TGTGCCAGCTCACCGGGACACGAGCAGTACTTC. Its protein product is CASSPGHEQYF.

The sample holds a few counts of this clone. The chain uses TRBV7-2 and TRBJ2-1, with 11 positions matching TRBD2. The V gene end was trimmed by 5 bases and the J gene end by 9 bases; junction bases not matched to a gene: 9. The CDR3 consists of 15 residues. The V gene's germline CDR1 is SGHTA and CDR2 FQGNSA. CDR3 coding DNA: TGTGCCAGCAGCGTTAGCGGGGGGGCTTTGATTGAGCAGTTCTTC. This codes for CASSVSGGALIEQFF.